These T cell receptor beta chains were read from a single sample in a study of T cell responses to AZD1222 COVID-19 vaccine. Sequenced by immunoSEQ multiplex PCR; TCRdb stores in-frame clones only, minus some. The sample includes about 110,000 clones, 70% to 90% of them seen just once. The material sequenced was peripheral blood, taken 28 days after the second AZD1222 dose. The receptor source for this set is an adult who received the AZD1222 COVID-19 vaccine. The CDR3 runs from the conserved cysteine through the conserved F or W. Each record gives: V gene, J gene, CDR3 protein.

TRBV27	TRBJ2-1	CASRTSGTGFSYNEQFF
TRBV6-5	TRBJ2-7	CATKSPYEQYF
TRBV6-5	TRBJ1-2	CASSKGHSNYGYTF
TRBV19	TRBJ2-2	CASSSSFRQITGELFF
TRBV6-2/TRBV6-3	TRBJ1-5	CASSSPGQGDQPQHF
TRBV19	TRBJ2-1	CASSAPFLNEQFF
TRBV11-2	TRBJ2-7	CASRISQGSSYEQYF
TRBV7-6	TRBJ2-1	CASSLGSLGSGLYNEQFF
TRBV6-5	TRBJ1-1	CASSLTGRTEAFF
TRBV5-6	TRBJ1-1	CASSFGTGDTEAFF
TRBV4-2	TRBJ1-3	CASSQEPRFGGSGNTIYF
TRBV30	TRBJ1-2	CAWVAAPLVGYTF
TRBV12-5	TRBJ1-2	CASGPEPYGYTF
TRBV7-9	TRBJ2-3	CASSRSGGAGDTQYF
TRBV12-3/TRBV12-4	TRBJ2-7	CASSAGPSYEQYF
TRBV24-1	TRBJ2-1	CATSLDSLNEQFF
TRBV9	TRBJ1-1	CASSFQGSNTEAFF
TRBV5-4	TRBJ2-1	CASSLRMRTLTYNEQFF
TRBV5-4	TRBJ2-4	CASSEGLAGGLAKNIQYF
TRBV4-1	TRBJ1-6	CASSQRVPSYNSPLHF
TRBV19	TRBJ2-1	CASSTRTGRSYNEQFF
TRBV7-9	TRBJ2-7	CASSLPGPVYEQYF
TRBV19	TRBJ1-2	CASRPQGIGAFNYGYTF
TRBV7-9	TRBJ1-6	CASSWFRNPLSPLHF
TRBV30	TRBJ1-2	CAWIRDSYGYTF
TRBV19	TRBJ2-5	CASSPTPSPWVAQYF
TRBV6-1	TRBJ2-5	CASSEFGLAGQQETQYF
TRBV18	TRBJ2-2	CASSPLKLASGELFF
TRBV7-8	TRBJ2-1	CASSTGFAGVNNEQFF
TRBV6-4	TRBJ2-1	CASSDGTSGGNEQFF
TRBV4-3	TRBJ2-7	CASSPGADSHYEQYF
TRBV7-2	TRBJ2-7	CASSSSGIVHEQYF
TRBV6-1	TRBJ2-5	CASRRETQYF
TRBV4-3	TRBJ1-2	CASSHLTGHGYTF
TRBV7-2	TRBJ2-1	CASRDGGQGREQFF
TRBV11-2	TRBJ1-1	CASSTQGYTEAFF
TRBV4-2	TRBJ2-5	CASSQSGGVETQYF
TRBV4-3	TRBJ2-3	CASSQEDNPDHTQYF
TRBV4-1	TRBJ1-5	CASSQEGSGNQPQHF
TRBV6-5	TRBJ1-2	CASSLWGDGYTF
TRBV9	TRBJ2-2	CASSVEVNTGELFF
TRBV7-2	TRBJ2-2	CASIKPSGNPGELFF
TRBV28	TRBJ1-2	CASSFRLYGYTF
TRBV28	TRBJ2-4	CASSLTRLAKNIQYF
TRBV19	TRBJ1-4	CASRREKLFF
TRBV6-6	TRBJ2-1	CASSRGRGYNEQFF
TRBV2	TRBJ2-4	CASRGQPKNIQYF
TRBV27	TRBJ1-6	CASSPREYSPLHF
TRBV6-2/TRBV6-3	TRBJ2-7	CASSYGGSGSYEQYF
TRBV19	TRBJ1-2	CASSRLRQGANYGYTF
TRBV19	TRBJ1-6	CASSIVGQNNSPLHF
TRBV4-3	TRBJ1-2	CASSQDQTALYGGYTF
TRBV15	TRBJ2-7	CATSRVPGQGSYEQYF
TRBV27	TRBJ1-1	CASSFTVSMNTEAFF
TRBV14	TRBJ2-7	CASSPGAGVRNEQYF
TRBV12-5	TRBJ1-5	CASGFHTRNTQHF
TRBV3-1/TRBV3-2	TRBJ2-2	CASSQGGLAGMAGELFF
TRBV9	TRBJ1-4	CASSNTGNTNEKLFF